The clone carrying this TCR beta chain occurred many times. Its antigen is unidentified. Uncontrolled infection, other autoimmune disease, pregnancy or lactation excluded patients. This entry belongs to a study of T cells in Graves' hyperthyroidism and ophthalmopathy. Looking at the study overall: Peripheral blood was acquired at first diagnosis, ahead of any therapy whatsoever.

V dropped 3 bases and J dropped 2; count of bases not matched to a gene: 4. This CDR3 is built from 16 residues. Germline V gene data show CDR1 as SGHVS and CDR2 as FQNEAQ. RNA transcripts served as the template for amplifying TCR beta CDR3 regions. Using the HTBI primer set, a first-round RT-PCR was run on the TCR CDR3. TCRdb recomputed calls from the multiplex PCR reads with MiXCR, one row per CDR3 protein. The repertoire holds about 530,000 distinct CDR3 sequences, with roughly 17% as singletons. Study results and caveats: Most thyroid clonotypes that were expanded above 0.001 also turned up in blood.

This sequence joins TRBV7-8 and TRBJ2-1; 10 bases are shared with TRBD2. This TCR was recovered from a young woman with Graves' ophthalmopathy. Sequenced input: blood. The CDR3 coding sequence is TGTGCCAGCAGCTTTGGGACTAGCGCAACCTACAATGAGCAGTTCTTC. Its protein is CASSFGTSATYNEQFF.